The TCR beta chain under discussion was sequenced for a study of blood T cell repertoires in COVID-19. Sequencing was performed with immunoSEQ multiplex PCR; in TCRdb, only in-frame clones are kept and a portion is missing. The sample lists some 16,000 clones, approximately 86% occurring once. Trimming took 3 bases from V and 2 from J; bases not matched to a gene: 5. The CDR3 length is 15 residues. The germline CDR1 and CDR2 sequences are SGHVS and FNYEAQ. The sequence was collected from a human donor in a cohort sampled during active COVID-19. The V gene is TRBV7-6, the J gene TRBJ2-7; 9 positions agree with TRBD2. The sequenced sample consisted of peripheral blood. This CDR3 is CASSFQIAGAYEQYF. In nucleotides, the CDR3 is TGTGCCAGCAGCTTTCAAATAGCGGGGGCCTACGAGCAGTACTTC.